This T cell receptor (beta chain) was obtained from a study of T cell responses to AZD1222 COVID-19 vaccine (dated by TCRdb to about 2021). Study-wide context: TCR sequencing covered 230 or so trial participants: 200 to 210 given two doses of AZD1222 and approximately 26 given two doses of MenACWY control vaccine. Trial participants were enrolled into age subgroups of 18-55, 56-69 and 70-plus years, which contained about 160, 30 and 59 TCR-sequenced participants, respectively.

To note about this clone: Its recognized antigen is unknown. The record has no base qualities; no much larger clone is one base away.

From a lookup of the germline V gene, CDR1 and CDR2 are SGHRS and YFSETQ. V was cut back by 4 bases and J by 8 bases, leaving a gap of 16 bases between them. Including cysteine and phenylalanine, the CDR3 has 15 amino acids. The entry retains the CDR3 DNA only, 45 bases that are in frame from base 1. In light of the paper, this sample's time point label describes: about 28 days (+/-7) after the second vaccine dose. AZD1222 recipients whose second dose came at about 4 weeks and those whose second dose came at about 12 weeks were combined into one group, since spike-specific TCR depth and breadth did not differ between the two schedules. Vaccinee samples were obtained from the UK trials COV001 and COV002, which included a single-blind randomized controlled phase 2/3 trial of AZD1222 (ChAdOx1 nCoV-19) in healthy adults. For TCRbeta chain sequencing, PBMC samples were collected from trial participants at day 0 and at day 28 after the second dose.

What the work shows at the level of the full study, not this receptor alone: After two AZD1222 doses, spike-specific TCR breadth and depth were significantly higher than at day 0 and than in MenACWY recipients. Because no day 14 peak-response samples were available, repertoires were characterized only after the peak T cell response. Epitopes outside the regions mutated in the B.1.351 and B.1.1.7 variants were reportedly recognized by nearly half of the unique spike-specific TCRs. Conclusions about previously exposed vaccinees are limited because only a handful of AZD1222 recipients were SARS-CoV-2 seropositive at baseline. The 56-69-year group was small, and its depth increase did not reach significance, likely because of low power. The vaccine-associated CD4 TCRs covered the entire spike protein, and the dominant responses fell in regions 160-218 and 743-854. Participants were mostly white British and included more females than males, and it was suggested by the authors that clonal diversity may have been underestimated.

The CDR3 regions of human TCRbeta chains were subjected to immunosequencing. The authors processed their data as follows. TCRs in the repertoires were compared against a reference library of SARS-CoV-2-specific TCRs that had been generated with the MIRA antigen-specificity platform. Breadth was defined as the fraction of unique TCRs that were SARS-CoV-2-associated, and depth was defined as the fraction of total T cells that were SARS-CoV-2-associated. Using the MIRA data, every spike-specific TCR was mapped to the spike region that the TCR reacted to and assigned to either a CD4 or a CD8 class. Log10-transformed breadth and depth values were compared by one-way ANOVA with Sidak's multiple comparisons tests. Drawn from immuneACCESS, this table holds only the in-frame rearrangements with V and J called that TCRdb kept. Clones are partly lost; checked studies trace under half to an unresolved V gene and leave the rest unexplained. V and J calls and clone size are as listed in that table; D and trimming were resolved from the DNA. The sample table contains under 150,000 clones; only one count was recorded for roughly 92% of them. Around 10% of the sample goes to the ten largest clones.

This material consisted of peripheral blood, taken 28 days after the second AZD1222 dose. The clonotype originates from an adult who received the AZD1222 COVID-19 vaccine. Recombination connected TRBV5-1 to TRBJ1-6, with no D gene named confidently. Read as DNA, the sequence is TGCGCCAGCAGCGAACAGCCCGGCGGGGATTCACCCCTCCACTTT. It translates as CASSEQPGGDSPLHF.